These 32 T cell receptor beta chains share one sample of origin, sequenced in a study of blood T cell repertoires in COVID-19. Sequencing used immunoSEQ multiplex PCR; TCRdb keeps in-frame clones, though not all of them. The data hold about 65,000 clones, with roughly 84% observed a single time. The specimen sequenced was peripheral blood. Source of these receptors: a man aged 45 to 65 with COVID-19, enrolled during active disease.

The chain has TRBV7-3 and TRBJ2-5, with a weak D call TRBD2 (5 bases). Looked up from germline, CDR1 is SGHTA and CDR2 is FQGTGA. This CDR3 region has 13 residues. Trimming took off 2 bases at V and 1 base at J, with 5 bases between the two ends. The CDR3, as DNA: TGTGCCAGCAGCTTAGGACTCCAAGAGACCCAGTACTTC. Its protein is CASSLGLQETQYF.

This chain uses TRBV9 with TRBJ2-3; possible D gene TRBD1, 6 bases. This CDR3 spans 19 amino acids. Germline V gives CDR1 SGDLS, CDR2 YYNGEE. The germline V and J ends were trimmed by 3 bases and 0 bases, with 23 bases remaining between them. For the CDR3, the DNA is TGTGCCAGCAGCGAGCCCGGACAGAAAGCTATGACTAGCACAGATACGCAGTATTTT. It yields the protein CASSEPGQKAMTSTDTQYF.

This chain uses TRBV6-1 with TRBJ1-2; D might be TRBD1 (5 bases). This CDR3 is 14 amino acids long. Per germline, CDR1 MNHNS and CDR2 SASEGT. Deletions cut 1 base from V and 0 bases from J, with 6 bases between. Here the CDR3 DNA reads TGTGCCAGCAGTGAAGAGGGGCCTAACTATGGCTACACCTTC. Its translation: CASSEEGPNYGYTF.

The CDR3 reads CASKSRVLTTEAFF. CDR3 bases: TGTGCCAGCAAGAGCCGGGTCCTTACGACTGAAGCTTTCTTT. V and J are TRBV6-5 and TRBJ1-1; D gene unclear. Trimming removed 7 bases at V and 5 bases at J, with 17 bases between. The CDR3 has 14 amino acids. Germline V gene sequence: CDR1 MNHEY, CDR2 SVGAGI.

The gene calls are TRBV19 and TRBJ1-5; D not resolved. Deletions cut 1 base from V and 4 bases from J, with 8 bases between. This CDR3 is 14 amino acids long. The germline CDR1 and CDR2 sequences are LNHDA and SQIVND (reference sequence). CDR3 DNA: TGTGCCAGTAGTATAGGCGGGCGAAATCAGCCCCAGCATTTT. This codes for CASSIGGRNQPQHF.

The CDR3 sequence is CTSSSRTDQETQYF. The CDR3 nucleotides read TGCACCAGCAGCTCCCGGACAGATCAAGAGACCCAGTACTTC. V and J are TRBV1 and TRBJ2-5; the table's TRBD1 call for D was not verified on the DNA. TRBV1 is listed as a pseudogene. The CDR3 runs 14 residues.

This clone was picked up one time. The V gene is TRBV27, the J gene TRBJ2-3; 9 bases line up with TRBD1. Looked up from germline, CDR1 is MNHEY and CDR2 is SMNVEV (reference sequence). The CDR3 is 14 residues long. With 6 bases clipped from V and 5 bases from J, the junction kept 6 bases outside the gene matches. The chain's CDR3 is CASRRDRAKDTQYF. CDR3 DNA: TGTGCCAGCAGACGGGACAGGGCCAAAGATACGCAGTATTTT.

The gene calls are TRBV21-1 and TRBJ1-1; TRBD1, the D gene given by the table, was not confirmed from the DNA. TRBV21-1 is noted as a pseudogene. The CDR3 has 19 amino acids. DNA for the CDR3: TGTGCCAGCAGCCGCAAAGAGGGACAGGGGAGGGTCCTGAACACTGAAGCTTTCTTT. It is translated as CASSRKEGQGRVLNTEAFF.

V gene TRBV2 combines with J gene TRBJ2-3; D gene unclear. Trimming removed 3 bases from V and 1 base from J, with 11 bases in between. The CDR3 has 15 residues. The germline CDR1 and CDR2 sequences are SNHLY and FYNNEI. The DNA for the CDR3 is TGTGCCAGCAGTGAGGCCAATCGGGGCACAGATACGCAGTATTTT. Translated, it gives CASSEANRGTDTQYF.

The rearrangement uses TRBV28 and TRBJ1-5; 8 bases line up with TRBD1. The CDR3 spans 17 residues. V was clipped by 7 bases and J by 0 bases; unmatched bases: 11. Germline V CDR1 and CDR2: MDHEN, SYDVKM. The DNA for the CDR3 is TGTGCCAGCAAGGGGACAGGTGTTTTTAATAGCAATCAGCCCCAGCATTTT. This encodes CASKGTGVFNSNQPQHF.

The chain combines TRBV30 with TRBJ2-2, with D perhaps matching TRBD1 (5 bases). V was clipped by 3 bases and J by 6 bases, with 11 bases between them. Germline V gene data show CDR1 as GTSNPN and CDR2 as SVGIG (reference sequence). The CDR3 extends over 13 amino acids. Written as DNA, the CDR3 is TGTGCCTGGAGGGCCACAGGAGCCGGGGAGCTGTTTTTT. Translated: CAWRATGAGELFF.

This clone was picked up one time. The CDR3 sequence: CASTLINTIYF. The CDR3 bases are TGTGCCAGCACCTTAATTAACACCATATATTTT. The chain has TRBV12-3 or TRBV12-4 and TRBJ1-3; D not resolved. Between the trimmed V and J ends, which lost 7 bases and 7 bases, there was a span of 8 bases. The CDR3 sequence is 11 residues long.

This clone was seen a few times. The chain combines TRBV19 with TRBJ2-7; 11 nucleotides agree with TRBD1. Germline CDR1 reads LNHDA; CDR2 reads SQIVND (reference sequence). V was clipped by 4 bases and J by 3 bases; unmatched bases: 5. There are 15 residues in the CDR3. The CDR3 DNA reads as TGTGCCAGTAGTACCTCCGGGACAGGGGGCTACGAGCAGTACTTC. It codes for CASSTSGTGGYEQYF.

This clone has a handful of counts. V is TRBV6-2 or TRBV6-3 and J is TRBJ1-3; D is perhaps TRBD1 (6 bases). Germline CDR1 and CDR2: MNHEY and SVGEGT. Trimming took 6 bases from V and 0 from J, leaving 12 bases between them. CDR3 length equals 15 residues. CDR3 coding DNA: TGTGCCAGCAGCCGGACAGCTCGCTCTGGAAACACCATATATTTT. Its translation: CASSRTARSGNTIYF.

J is TRBJ2-3 and V is TRBV19; 7 nucleotides line up with TRBD2. The CDR3 spans 13 residues. Germline V gene lookup returns CDR1 LNHDA and CDR2 SQIVND (reference sequence). V shed 8 bases and J 1 base; nucleotides not matched to a gene: 3. DNA of the CDR3: TGTGCCAGTCAGGGAGGGGGCACAGATACGCAGTATTTT. This translates into CASQGGGTDTQYF.

V and J are TRBV20-1 and TRBJ2-1; tentatively, D is TRBD2 (5 bases). The V and J ends lost 3 bases and 15 bases respectively, with 15 bases between them. Germline V gene data show CDR1 as DFQATT and CDR2 as SNEGSKA (reference sequence). There are 11 residues in the CDR3. The CDR3 region has the DNA TGCAGTGCTAGGGACTCCCCCCTGGCGTTCTTC. It specifies CSARDSPLAFF.

J is TRBJ1-2 and V is TRBV27, with TRBD1 matching over 12 bases. CDR1 is MNHEY, CDR2 SMNVEV, per germline (reference sequence). With 8 bases clipped from V and 7 bases from J, the junction kept 11 bases outside the gene matches. This CDR3 has 15 residues. The CDR3 region has the DNA TGTGCCAGCCGGGAAGAAGGGACAGGGGGCTTTGGCTACACCTTC. It encodes CASREEGTGGFGYTF.

Regarding this clone: Other DNA variants within this sample encode the same CDR3. The chain uses TRBV6-5 and TRBJ1-1; possibly TRBD1 for D (5 bases). CDR1 and CDR2 from the germline V gene are MNHEY and SVGAGI. Trimming pared 6 bases from V and 1 base from J, leaving 6 bases between. This CDR3 has 12 residues. The CDR3 coding sequence is TGTGCCAGCAGCAGGGAGAACACTGAAGCTTTCTTT. Its protein product is CASSRENTEAFF.

This clone appeared a single time. The CDR3 region is CASSWGRGNTEAFF. CDR3 bases: TGTGCCAGCAGTTGGGGGAGGGGGAACACTGAAGCTTTCTTT. This chain connects TRBV27 to TRBJ1-1; possible D gene TRBD1, 5 bases. This CDR3 contains 14 residues. From germline, CDR1 is MNHEY and CDR2 SMNVEV (reference sequence). Trimming left V 4 bases short and J 1 base short, with 10 bases between.

V gene TRBV20-1 combines with J gene TRBJ2-1, with D perhaps matching TRBD2 (6 bases). Germline CDR1 reads DFQATT; CDR2 reads SNEGSKA (reference sequence). CDR3 length: 14 residues. The V gene lost 3 bases and the J gene lost 2 bases, with 11 bases spanning the gap. This CDR3 reads CSASGTLTYNEQFF. Written as DNA, the CDR3 is TGCAGTGCTAGTGGGACTCTTACCTACAATGAGCAGTTCTTC.

The chain employs TRBV6-5 and TRBJ1-1; D unresolved. From germline, CDR1 is MNHEY and CDR2 SVGAGI. The CDR3 length is 14 residues. V was trimmed by 6 bases and J by 1 base, leaving 12 bases between them. The CDR3 sequence is CASSVLVRNTEAFF. CDR3 in DNA: TGTGCCAGCAGCGTCCTCGTCCGGAACACTGAAGCTTTCTTT.

The chain links TRBV5-1 to TRBJ1-4; 8 nucleotides agree with TRBD1. With 3 bases clipped from V and 7 bases from J, the junction kept 5 bases outside the gene matches. Germline CDR1 reads SGHRS; CDR2 reads YFSETQ. The CDR3 spans 14 residues. CDR3 loop: CASSSGGFGEKLFF. CDR3 nucleotide sequence: TGCGCCAGCAGCTCAGGGGGCTTTGGTGAAAAACTGTTTTTT. Variable domain in full (rest from reference TRBV5-1 and TRBJ1-4): KAGVTQTPRYLIKTRGQQVTLSCSPISGHRSVSWYQQTPGQGLQFLFEYFSETQRNKGNFPGRFSGRQFSNSRSEMNVSTLELGDSALYLCASSSGGFGEKLFFGSGTQLSVL.

The chain employs TRBV28 and TRBJ1-5; D is perhaps TRBD1 (6 bases). Germline CDR1 is MDHEN and CDR2 is SYDVKM. CDR3 length: 16 amino acids. The V end lost 5 bases, the J end lost 4 bases, and 18 bases lay between the germline ends. The CDR3: CASSPPGTRSNQPQHF. The CDR3, as DNA: TGTGCCAGCAGTCCACCCGGGACACGCTCGAATCAGCCCCAGCATTTT.

V is TRBV5-1 and J is TRBJ2-3; 8 nucleotides align to TRBD1. In germline, CDR1 is SGHRS, CDR2 YFSETQ. The V and J ends lost 4 bases and 1 base, in that order; junction bases with no gene match: 5. The length of the CDR3 is 15 residues. The CDR3 spells CASSRTGYGTDTQYF. CDR3 DNA sequence: TGCGCCAGCAGCCGGACAGGGTACGGCACAGATACGCAGTATTTT. Combining the CDR3 with reference TRBV5-1 and TRBJ2-3 gives the whole variable domain KAGVTQTPRYLIKTRGQQVTLSCSPISGHRSVSWYQQTPGQGLQFLFEYFSETQRNKGNFPGRFSGRQFSNSRSEMNVSTLELGDSALYLCASSRTGYGTDTQYFGPGTRLTVL.

As concerns this clone: The junction departs from germline at one end; a sequencing error may be responsible. V gene TRBV4-1 combines with J gene TRBJ1-1; maybe TRBD1 (6 bases). Germline loops: CDR1 MGHRA, CDR2 YSYEKL. CDR3 length equals 15 residues. CDR3 DNA sequence: TGCGCCCGCAGCCAAGACGGGGGGGCCCCCACTGAAGCTTTCTTT. Translated: CARSQDGGAPTEAFF.

The gene calls are TRBV28 and TRBJ1-2; D unclear. V lost 4 bases and J 8 bases, leaving 11 bases between the germline ends. Looked up from germline, CDR1 is MDHEN and CDR2 is SYDVKM. The CDR3 is 12 amino acids. CDR3 sequence: CASSSSGRGYTF. CDR3 bases: TGTGCCAGCAGTTCCAGTGGGAGAGGCTACACCTTC.

In its sample, this clone was seen once. The CDR3 spells CASSRAGENSPLHF. The CDR3 nucleotides read TGTGCCAGCAGCCGAGCAGGGGAAAATTCACCCCTCCACTTT. This rearrangement joins TRBV3-1 (or the pseudogene TRBV3-2) to TRBJ1-6; D might be TRBD1 (6 bases). CDR1 LGHDT and CDR2 YNNKEL come from the germline V gene (reference sequence). The CDR3 runs 14 residues. Trimming left V 4 bases short and J 7 bases short, with 11 bases between.

A single count supports this clone. The chain couples TRBV7-2 to TRBJ2-7; 9 bases are shared with TRBD1. Germline V gene lookup returns CDR1 SGHTA and CDR2 FQGNSA. The V and J ends lost 5 bases and 3 bases, in that order; junction bases with no gene match: 8. The CDR3 runs to 15 residues. The CDR3 here is CASSPTGTGHYEQYF. The CDR3 DNA follows: TGTGCCAGCAGCCCAACCGGGACAGGGCACTACGAGCAGTACTTC.

A single count supports this clone. This sequence joins TRBV9 and TRBJ2-5, with D maybe TRBD2 (6 bases). Trimming took 4 bases from V and 1 from J, leaving 20 bases between them. This CDR3 contains 17 residues. Germline loops: CDR1 SGDLS, CDR2 YYNGEE. The CDR3 here is CASSPGVRVVGQETQYF. In nucleotides, the CDR3 is TGTGCCAGCAGCCCGGGGGTCAGGGTTGTTGGCCAAGAGACCCAGTACTTC.

This clone was observed a handful of times. The chain is built from TRBV30 and TRBJ1-5; D remains unclear. Germline V gene sequence: CDR1 GTSNPN, CDR2 SVGIG (reference sequence). V was shortened by 1 base and J by 1 base, with 5 bases between the two germline ends. This CDR3 is 13 amino acids long. In nucleotides, the CDR3 is TGTGCCTGGAGTGGCGGGAGCAATCAGCCCCAGCATTTT. Its protein product is CAWSGGSNQPQHF. Variable domain in full (rest from reference TRBV30 and TRBJ1-5): SQTIHQWPATLVQPVGSPLSLECTVEGTSNPNLYWYRQAAGRGLQLLFYSVGIGQISSEVPQNLSASRPQDRQFILSSKKLLLSDSGFYLCAWSGGSNQPQHFGDGTRLSIL.

This clone was seen just once. The CDR3 loop reads CASRRSGRVEEKLFF. In DNA form, the CDR3 reads TGTGCCAGCAGGAGGAGTGGGAGGGTCGAGGAAAAACTGTTTTTT. The chain recombines TRBV6-5 with TRBJ1-4; D unclear. The CDR3 totals 15 residues. Germline values: CDR1 MNHEY, CDR2 SVGAGI. The germline V and J ends were trimmed by 6 bases and 8 bases, with 19 bases remaining between them.

This clone was seen just once. The CDR3: CASSLTRLAGDSSYNEQFF. The CDR3 bases are TGTGCCAGCAGCTTAACTAGACTAGCGGGCGATAGCTCCTACAATGAGCAGTTCTTC. The V call is TRBV7-3, the J call TRBJ2-1, with TRBD2 matching over 10 bases. Germline trimming cut 0 bases from V and 0 bases from J; bases unmatched to any gene: 8. The germline CDR1 and CDR2 sequences are SGHTA and FQGTGA. The CDR3 covers 19 residues.